This note documents a single T cell receptor (beta chain) sequence. What it recognizes is unknown. This sample is drawn from a study of early stage breast cancer tumors. Study summary: Approximately 9.4-fold was the mean read coverage per sample. The study's findings and limits: Tumors had approximately 2.5-fold higher T cell density than normal breast. Tumor and normal breast were distinguished via blood comparison in most of the 16 patients.

Produced via immunoSEQ multiplex PCR; TCRdb's table is partial and in-frame only. Here the sample spans under 45,000 clones, around 70% being singletons. The CDR3 loop spans 13 amino acids. Germline assignment: CDR1 SGDLS and CDR2 YYNGEE. Trimming removed 0 bases at V and 7 bases at J, with 10 bases between. Material for sequencing was blood. The J gene is TRBJ1-2, the V gene TRBV9; D is undetermined. The sequence came from a person between 60 and 70 years old with breast cancer. Here the CDR3 reads CASSVGGLGGYTF. For the CDR3, the DNA is TGTGCCAGCAGCGTAGGAGGGCTCGGTGGCTACACCTTC.